This TCR beta chain is drawn from a study of spatial heterogeneity in lung cancer. Study-wide background: A unique TCR and UMI combination showed up more than ten times in raw reads, on average. Study-level points and caveats: At tumor resection, ubiquitous expanded TCRs were detected in blood more often than later.

Note on this clonotype: Its antigen is unidentified.

Carried by each TCR cDNA molecule was a unique molecular identifier. Via MiXCR, TCRdb re-called the 5' RACE reads, giving one row per CDR3 protein. The sample shows about 50,000 distinct CDR3 sequences, 7.5% to 8% of them seen only once. This sample's time point: sample taken at primary tumor resection. Tumor, nontumor lung or frozen PBMC supplied whole RNA, sequenced without sorting. The donors were fewer than 80 patients with non-small cell lung cancer that was early-stage and untreated. Per germline, CDR1 KGHSH and CDR2 LQKENI. The V segment lost 4 bases and the J segment 11 bases; nucleotides outside the gene matches: 7. The CDR3 has 15 amino acids.

V gene TRBV18 combines with J gene TRBJ1-6; 11 bases are a match to TRBD1. The receptor's source is a female donor with early-stage non-small cell lung cancer. The source was PBMCs, collected at surgery. The CDR3 here is CASSLDRGRDAPLHF. CDR3 in DNA: TGTGCCAGCTCACTGGACAGGGGGCGGGATGCACCCCTCCACTTT.